This TCR beta chain was retrieved from a study of cytomegalovirus exposure and HLA in healthy donors. In germline, CDR1 is LNHDA, CDR2 SQIVND (reference sequence). The CDR3 has 13 residues. Unmatched junction bases numbered 6, after V lost 10 bases and J lost 6 bases. These donors were members of the approximately 110-subject validation cohort, a group separate from the roughly 700-subject first cohort. Method: immunoSEQ multiplex PCR; TCRdb's copy keeps in-frame clones and lacks some. Counted here are about 160,000 clones, less than 90% occurring once; the ten biggest clones make up 2% to 2.5%. Comments on this clone: Its antigen is still unknown.

Regarding the study as a whole: Rare sequences made up most TCRs, while some public TCRs were found in many donors.

The receptor comes from a woman between 18 and 30 years old in good health and CMV-seronegative. What was sequenced was PBMCs. This sequence joins TRBV19 and TRBJ1-1; 12 bases agree with TRBD1. The CDR3 sequence is CATKGQGAAEAFF. CDR3 in DNA: TGTGCCACGAAGGGACAGGGGGCGGCTGAAGCTTTCTTT.